The text below deals with one T cell receptor beta chain. Its specificity is not known. Per germline, CDR1 SGHAT and CDR2 FQNNGV. V lost 3 bases to trimming and J lost 4 bases; unmatched junction nucleotides: 12. The CDR3 is 17 amino acids. These data come from a study of cytomegalovirus exposure and HLA in healthy donors. At the level of the study: Genotyping showed around 80% of hundreds of donors falling in the Caucasian-associated ancestry cluster. Study results and limitations: Sequencing artifact likely explains a cluster of highly shared sequence variants. In a later analysis, the majority of CMV-associated beta chains seemingly showed HLA restriction.

With 60 Vbeta and 13 Jbeta primers, the PCR was carried out. This table comes from immunoSEQ multiplex PCR, and its TCRdb copy is limited to in-frame clones, with some not included. The sample lists about 140,000 clones, approximately 82% occurring once. The sequence came from a woman in her sixties or seventies in good health and CMV-seropositive. The chain has TRBV11-2 and TRBJ2-1; TRBD2 aligns across 7 bases. Source material: PBMCs. The CDR3 DNA reads as TGTGCCAGCAGCTTCCCGGCTGCTAGCGGAGGGTACAATGAGCAGTTCTTC. Amino acids: CASSFPAASGGYNEQFF.